A single sample is the source of the 3 T cell receptor beta chains below, sequenced in a study of T cell responses to AZD1222 COVID-19 vaccine. Using immunoSEQ multiplex PCR, the repertoire was profiled, and TCRdb retains in-frame clones only, with some absent. The sample includes around 120,000 clones, around nine tenths seen only once; the top ten take under 9%. Sequenced material: peripheral blood, taken on day 0 of AZD1222 vaccination. These receptors were taken from an adult in good health.

The CDR3 spells CATAGNYGYTF. Written as DNA, the CDR3 is TGTGCCACCGCGGGGAACTATGGCTACACCTTC. The chain has TRBV28 and TRBJ1-2; D ambiguous. CDR1 and CDR2 (germline): MDHEN, SYDVKM. This CDR3 has 11 amino acids. Trimming stripped 10 bases from V and 2 bases from J, with 8 bases between.

V gene TRBV2 combines with J gene TRBJ2-7, with 7 bases identical to TRBD2. Germline CDR1 SNHLY, CDR2 FYNNEI. This CDR3 is 14 amino acids long. Trimming at V came to 6 bases and at J to 3 bases, leaving 8 bases not matched to a gene. This CDR3 reads CASRALAAYYEQYF. In nucleotides, the CDR3 is TGTGCCAGCAGAGCCCTAGCGGCCTACTACGAGCAGTACTTC.

The chain uses TRBV18 and TRBJ1-4; D is unclear. CDR3 size: 13 residues. V was trimmed by 2 bases and J by 5 bases, leaving 6 bases between them. Germline V gene sequence: CDR1 KGHSH, CDR2 LQKENI. The CDR3 sequence: CASSPGQNEKLFF. The CDR3 nucleotides read TGTGCCAGCTCACCAGGGCAGAATGAAAAACTGTTTTTT.